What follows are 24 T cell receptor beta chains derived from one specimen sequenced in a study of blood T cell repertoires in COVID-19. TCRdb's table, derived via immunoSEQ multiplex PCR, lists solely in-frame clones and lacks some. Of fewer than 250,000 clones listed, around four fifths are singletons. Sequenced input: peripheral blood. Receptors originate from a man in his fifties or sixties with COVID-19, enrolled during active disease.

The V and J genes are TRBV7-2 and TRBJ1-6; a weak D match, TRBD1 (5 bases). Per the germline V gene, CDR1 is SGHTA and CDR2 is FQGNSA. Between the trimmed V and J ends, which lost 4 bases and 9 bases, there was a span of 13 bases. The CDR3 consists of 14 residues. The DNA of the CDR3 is TGTGCCAGCAGCTCAGGCAGGGTGGTTTCACCCCTCCACTTT. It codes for CASSSGRVVSPLHF. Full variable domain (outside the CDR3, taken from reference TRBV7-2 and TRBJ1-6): GAGVSQSPSNKVTEKGKDVELRCDPISGHTALYWYRQSLGQGLEFLIYFQGNSAPDKSGLPSDRFSAERTGGSVSTLTIQRTQQEDSAVYLCASSSGRVVSPLHFGNGTRLTVT.

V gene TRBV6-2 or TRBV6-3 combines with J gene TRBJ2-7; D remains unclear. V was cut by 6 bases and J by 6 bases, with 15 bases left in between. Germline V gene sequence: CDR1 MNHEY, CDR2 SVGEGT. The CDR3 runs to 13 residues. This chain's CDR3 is CASSLQFPGEQYF. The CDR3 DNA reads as TGTGCCAGCAGCCTCCAATTCCCGGGCGAGCAGTACTTC.

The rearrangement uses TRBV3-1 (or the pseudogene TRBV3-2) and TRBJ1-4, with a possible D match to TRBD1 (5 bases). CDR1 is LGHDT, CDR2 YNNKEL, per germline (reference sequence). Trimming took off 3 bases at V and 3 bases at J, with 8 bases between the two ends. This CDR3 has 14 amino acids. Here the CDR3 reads CASSQQGSNEKLFF. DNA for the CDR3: TGTGCCAGCAGCCAGCAGGGTTCTAATGAAAAACTGTTTTTT.

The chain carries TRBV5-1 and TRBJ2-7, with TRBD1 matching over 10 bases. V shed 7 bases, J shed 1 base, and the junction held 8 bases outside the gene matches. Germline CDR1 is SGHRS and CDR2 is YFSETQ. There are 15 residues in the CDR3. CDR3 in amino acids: CASGKTGGASYEQYF. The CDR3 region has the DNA TGCGCCAGCGGGAAGACAGGGGGCGCGTCCTACGAGCAGTACTTC.

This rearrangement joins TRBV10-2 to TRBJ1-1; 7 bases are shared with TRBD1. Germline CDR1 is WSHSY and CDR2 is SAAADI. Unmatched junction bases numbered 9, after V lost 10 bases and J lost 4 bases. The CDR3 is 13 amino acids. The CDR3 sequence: CAIRGQTSTEAFF. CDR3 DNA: TGCGCCATCCGGGGACAGACCTCCACTGAAGCTTTCTTT.

The CDR3 DNA sequence: TGTGCCAGCAGCTTAGTAGAGTTCCCTTTTGCTGAAGCTTTCTTT. Translating gives CASSLVEFPFAEAFF. The chain carries TRBV7-2 and TRBJ1-1; D ambiguous. The CDR3 totals 15 residues. V lost 1 base, J lost 6 bases, and 15 bases lay in between. CDR1 is SGHTA and CDR2 is FQGNSA in the germline V gene.

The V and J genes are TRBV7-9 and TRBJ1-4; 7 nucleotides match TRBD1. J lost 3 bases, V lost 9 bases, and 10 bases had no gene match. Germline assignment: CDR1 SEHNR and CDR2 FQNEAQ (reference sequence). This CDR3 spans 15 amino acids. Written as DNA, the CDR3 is TGTGCCAGTTCGACAGGGACCTTCTCTAATGAAAAACTGTTTTTT. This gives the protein CASSTGTFSNEKLFF.

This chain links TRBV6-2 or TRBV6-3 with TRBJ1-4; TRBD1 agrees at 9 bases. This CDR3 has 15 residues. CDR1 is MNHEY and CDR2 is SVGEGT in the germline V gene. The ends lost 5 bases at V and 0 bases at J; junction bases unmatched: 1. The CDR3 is CASSTGGATNEKLFF. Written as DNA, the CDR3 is TGTGCCAGCAGTACAGGGGGCGCAACTAATGAAAAACTGTTTTTT.

CDR3 DNA: TGTGCCAGCACCCAGGGGGGACGGACTAACTATGGCTACACCTTC. Encoded protein: CASTQGGRTNYGYTF. The V gene is TRBV6-5, the J gene TRBJ1-2, with TRBD1 matching 7 bases. This CDR3 contains 15 residues. CDR1 and CDR2 from the germline V gene are MNHEY and SVGAGI. The ends lost 7 bases at V and 0 bases at J; junction bases unmatched: 8.

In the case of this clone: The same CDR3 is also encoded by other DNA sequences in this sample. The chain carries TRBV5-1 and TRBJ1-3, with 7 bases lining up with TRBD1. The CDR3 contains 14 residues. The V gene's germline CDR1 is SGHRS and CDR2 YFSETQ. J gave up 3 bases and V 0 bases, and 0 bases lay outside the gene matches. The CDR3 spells CASSLGQGGNTIYF. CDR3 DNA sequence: TGCGCCAGCAGCTTGGGACAGGGTGGAAACACCATATATTTT.

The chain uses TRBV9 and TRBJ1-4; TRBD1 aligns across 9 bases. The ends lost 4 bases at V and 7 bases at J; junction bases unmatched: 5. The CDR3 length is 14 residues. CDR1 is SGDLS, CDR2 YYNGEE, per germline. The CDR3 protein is CASSPQGASEKLFF. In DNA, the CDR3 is TGTGCCAGCAGCCCACAGGGGGCAAGTGAAAAACTGTTTTTT.

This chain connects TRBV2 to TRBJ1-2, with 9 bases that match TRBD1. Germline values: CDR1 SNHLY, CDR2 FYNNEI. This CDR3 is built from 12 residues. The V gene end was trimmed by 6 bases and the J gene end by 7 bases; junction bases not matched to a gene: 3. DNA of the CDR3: TGTGCCAGCAGACCGGACAGGGGTGGCTACACCTTC. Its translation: CASRPDRGGYTF.

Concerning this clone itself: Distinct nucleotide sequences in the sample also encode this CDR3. The CDR3 sequence is CASSLSRGTEAFF. The CDR3 region has the DNA TGTGCCAGCAGTTTATCCCGCGGCACTGAAGCTTTCTTT. The J gene is TRBJ1-1, the V gene TRBV27; D uncertain. In germline, CDR1 is MNHEY, CDR2 SMNVEV (reference sequence). V was clipped by 0 bases and J by 4 bases, with 6 bases between them. The CDR3 runs 13 residues.

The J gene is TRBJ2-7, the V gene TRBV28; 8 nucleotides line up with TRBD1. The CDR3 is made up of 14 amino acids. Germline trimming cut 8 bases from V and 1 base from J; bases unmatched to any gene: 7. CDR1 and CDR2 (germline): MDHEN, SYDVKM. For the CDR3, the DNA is TGTGCCAGCTTATCAGGGGGCAGGTCCTACGAGCAGTACTTC. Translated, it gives CASLSGGRSYEQYF. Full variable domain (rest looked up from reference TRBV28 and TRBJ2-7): DVKVTQSSRYLVKRTGEKVFLECVQDMDHENMFWYRQDPGLGLRLIYFSYDVKMKEKGDIPEGYSVSREKKERFSLILESASTNQTSMYLCASLSGGRSYEQYFGPGTRLTVT.

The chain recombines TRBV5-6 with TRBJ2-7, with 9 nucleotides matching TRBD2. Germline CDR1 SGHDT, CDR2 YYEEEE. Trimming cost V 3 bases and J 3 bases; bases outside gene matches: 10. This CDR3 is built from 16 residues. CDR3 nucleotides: TGTGCCAGCAGCTCACTCCGATTAGCGGGAGACTACGAGCAGTACTTC. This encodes CASSSLRLAGDYEQYF.

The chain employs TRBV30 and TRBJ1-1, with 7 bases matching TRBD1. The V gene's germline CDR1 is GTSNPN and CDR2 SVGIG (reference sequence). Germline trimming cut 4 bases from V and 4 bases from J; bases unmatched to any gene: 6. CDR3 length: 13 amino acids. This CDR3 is CAWTWTGTTEAFF. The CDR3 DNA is TGTGCCTGGACCTGGACAGGAACCACTGAAGCTTTCTTT.

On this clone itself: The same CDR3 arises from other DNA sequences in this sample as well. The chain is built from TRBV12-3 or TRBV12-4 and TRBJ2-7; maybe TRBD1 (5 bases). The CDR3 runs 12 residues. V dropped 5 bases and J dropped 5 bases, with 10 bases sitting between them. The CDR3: CASSLRGHEQYF. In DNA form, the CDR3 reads TGTGCCAGCAGTCTTAGGGGCCACGAGCAGTACTTC.

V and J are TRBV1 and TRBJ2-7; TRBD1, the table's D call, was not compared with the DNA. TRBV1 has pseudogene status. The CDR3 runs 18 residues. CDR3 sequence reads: CTSSQEVRDRGASYEQYF. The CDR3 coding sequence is TGCACCAGCAGCCAAGAGGTTAGGGACAGGGGGGCTTCCTACGAGCAGTACTTC.

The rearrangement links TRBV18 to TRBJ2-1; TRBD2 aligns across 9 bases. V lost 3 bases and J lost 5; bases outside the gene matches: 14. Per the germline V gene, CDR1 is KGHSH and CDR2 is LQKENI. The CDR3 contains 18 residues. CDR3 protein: CASSPIGRGTSINNEQFF. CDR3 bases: TGTGCCAGCTCACCCATCGGCCGGGGGACTAGCATAAACAATGAGCAGTTCTTC.

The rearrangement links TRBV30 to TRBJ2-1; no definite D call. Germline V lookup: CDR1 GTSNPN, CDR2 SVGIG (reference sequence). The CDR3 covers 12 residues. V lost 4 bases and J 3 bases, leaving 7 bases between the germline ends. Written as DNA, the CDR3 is TGTGCCTGGACGGAGAACTACAATGAGCAGTTCTTC. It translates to CAWTENYNEQFF.

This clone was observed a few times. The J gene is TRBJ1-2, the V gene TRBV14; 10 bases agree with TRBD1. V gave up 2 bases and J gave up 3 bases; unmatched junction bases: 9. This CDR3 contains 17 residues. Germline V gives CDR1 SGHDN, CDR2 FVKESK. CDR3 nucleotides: TGTGCCAGCAGCCAACGGACAGGGGGTCTGACGTACTATGGCTACACCTTC. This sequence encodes CASSQRTGGLTYYGYTF.

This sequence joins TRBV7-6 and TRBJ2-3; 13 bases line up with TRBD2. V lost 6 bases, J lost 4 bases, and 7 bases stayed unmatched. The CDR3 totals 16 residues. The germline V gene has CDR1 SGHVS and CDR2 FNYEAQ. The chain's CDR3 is CASSLGTSGISDTQYF. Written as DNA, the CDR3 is TGTGCCAGCAGTCTAGGGACTAGCGGGATTTCAGATACGCAGTATTTT.

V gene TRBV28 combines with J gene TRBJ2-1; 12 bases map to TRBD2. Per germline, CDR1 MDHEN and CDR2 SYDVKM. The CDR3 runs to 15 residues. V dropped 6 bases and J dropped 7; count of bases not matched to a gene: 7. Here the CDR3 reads CASSQASGRANEQFF. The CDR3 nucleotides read TGTGCCAGCAGCCAGGCTAGCGGGAGGGCGAATGAGCAGTTCTTC.

The CDR3 region has the DNA TGTGCCAGCAGTTTAGGGGACAGGATTTACAATGAGCAGTTCTTC. It specifies CASSLGDRIYNEQFF. This rearrangement joins TRBV27 to TRBJ2-1; 8 nucleotides line up with TRBD1. J lost 4 bases, V lost 2 bases, and 4 bases had no gene match. The CDR3 runs to 15 residues. Germline V CDR1 and CDR2: MNHEY, SMNVEV (reference sequence).